This paragraph reports one T cell receptor beta chain. Its matching antigen is unknown. The data stem from a study of cytomegalovirus exposure and HLA in healthy donors. Study outcomes and limitations: A later analysis showed TCR association rates differing by HLA locus, peaking at DRB1 and lowest at HLA-C. Rarity characterized most TCR sequences, yet some public TCRs appeared in many donors.

The CDR3 is 14 residues long. V was pared by 6 bases and J by 0 bases, with 4 bases of the junction left unmatched. Looked up from germline, CDR1 is SNHLY and CDR2 is FYNNEI. Donors were ostensibly healthy at sampling, although undocumented immune exposures were probable. Primers: 60 Vbeta forward and 13 Jbeta reverse. Sequencing used immunoSEQ multiplex PCR; TCRdb keeps in-frame clones, though not all of them. The repertoire holds around 150,000 clones, with approximately 61% as singletons. This sequence originates from a human donor in good health. Input material: PBMCs. V and J are TRBV2 and TRBJ2-5; 7 positions match TRBD1. This chain's CDR3 is CASRRDRNQETQYF. The CDR3 coding sequence is TGTGCCAGCAGGAGGGACAGAAACCAAGAGACCCAGTACTTC.